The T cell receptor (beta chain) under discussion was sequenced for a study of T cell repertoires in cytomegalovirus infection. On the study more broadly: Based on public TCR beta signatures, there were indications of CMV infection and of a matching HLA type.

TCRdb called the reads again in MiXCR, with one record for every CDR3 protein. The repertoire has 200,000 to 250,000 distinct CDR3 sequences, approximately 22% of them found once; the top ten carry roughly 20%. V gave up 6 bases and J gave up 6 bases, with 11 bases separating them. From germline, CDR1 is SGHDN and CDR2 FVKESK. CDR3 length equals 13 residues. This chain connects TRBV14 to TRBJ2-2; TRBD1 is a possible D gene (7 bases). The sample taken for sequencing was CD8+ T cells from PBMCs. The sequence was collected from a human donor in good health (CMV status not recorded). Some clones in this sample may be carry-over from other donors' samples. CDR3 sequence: CASSDRDSGELFF. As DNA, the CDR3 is TGTGCCAGCAGTGACAGGGACTCCGGGGAGCTGTTTTTT.